What follows are 26 T cell receptor delta chains derived from one specimen sequenced in a study of gamma-delta chains in newborns, infants, children. With CATT, TCRdb re-called clones from the reads. Altogether fewer than 13,000 delta-chain clones are present, around 8.2% being singletons, with the ten largest covering 8.8%. Sequencing was performed on blood. These receptors were taken from a child who was a newborn, infant or young child, either healthy, febrile or measles-vaccinated (not recorded which).

As to this clone: With a far larger clone one base away, a read error is the likely cause. The same CDR3 arises from other DNA sequences in this sample as well. This chain uses TRDV1 with TRDJ1; no reliable D call. Deletions cut 1 base from V and 8 bases from J, with 20 bases between. The CDR3 runs 16 residues. Germline CDR1 TSWWSYY, CDR2 QGS. The CDR3 loop is CALGEPAGLSRGKLIF. The CDR3 DNA is TGTGCTCTTGGGGAACCCGCGGGGCTCTCGAGAGGAAAACTCATCTTT.

In this sample, this clone turned up a few times. The genes are TRDV2 and TRDJ3; 8 nucleotides match TRDD3. CDR1 GEAIGNYY and CDR2 EKD come from the germline V gene. V shed 1 base and J 0 bases; nucleotides not matched to a gene: 7. The CDR3 has 19 amino acids. CDR3 protein: CACDTEFGGYSWDTRQMFF. CDR3 sequence (DNA): TGTGCCTGTGACACAGAATTCGGGGGATACTCCTGGGACACCCGACAGATGTTTTTC.

This clone showed up just a few times. Other DNA sequences from this sample encode an identical CDR3 as well. V and J are TRDV2 and TRDJ3; 7 bases align to TRDD3. J was trimmed by 0 bases and V by 0 bases; bases with no gene match: 4. The CDR3 length is 18 residues. Germline V lookup: CDR1 GEAIGNYY, CDR2 EKD. CDR3 protein: CACDTGYALSWDTRQMFF. In nucleotides, the CDR3 is TGTGCCTGTGACACCGGATACGCTCTCTCCTGGGACACCCGACAGATGTTTTTC.

The J gene is TRDJ1, the V gene TRDV1; 13 positions agree with TRDD3. The V segment lost 2 bases and the J segment 4 bases; nucleotides outside the gene matches: 10. Germline values: CDR1 TSWWSYY, CDR2 QGS. The CDR3 totals 18 residues. Here the CDR3 DNA reads TGTGCTCTTGGGGAAACGTCACTGGGGGATACGGGTTTCGATAAACTCATCTTT. This encodes CALGETSLGDTGFDKLIF.

This clone came up a few times. CDR3 DNA: TGTGCCTGTGACCTACTGGGGGATAAACAGGATAAACTCATCTTT. Protein: CACDLLGDKQDKLIF. V is TRDV2 and J is TRDJ1; 11 nucleotides match TRDD3. Germline CDR1 is GEAIGNYY and CDR2 is EKD. The CDR3 contains 15 residues. With 3 bases clipped from V and 5 bases from J, the junction kept 7 bases outside the gene matches.

The chain is built from TRDV2 and TRDJ3; 10 bases agree with TRDD3. V lost 2 bases and J lost 0; bases outside the gene matches: 18. The germline CDR1 and CDR2 sequences are GEAIGNYY and EKD. This CDR3 has 23 amino acids. CDR3 sequence reads: CACDRLSTGGSDIHSWDTRQMFF. CDR3 DNA: TGTGCCTGTGACAGGCTATCTACTGGGGGATCCGATATCCACTCCTGGGACACCCGACAGATGTTTTTC.

This clone was observed a few times. The sample has other DNA sequences that encode this CDR3 too. The CDR3 protein is CACDTAGGYWDTRQMFF. The CDR3 region has the DNA TGTGCCTGTGACACCGCCGGGGGATACTGGGACACCCGACAGATGTTTTTC. This chain connects TRDV2 to TRDJ3, with 8 nucleotides matching TRDD3. Per germline, CDR1 GEAIGNYY and CDR2 EKD. V trimming: 0 bases; J trimming: 3 bases; junction bases outside the gene matches: 3. The CDR3 totals 17 residues.

This clone was counted only a few times. A read error may be the cause here, since a much bigger clone is one base away. This chain uses TRDV2 with TRDJ1, with D perhaps matching TRDD2 (6 bases). V gave up 3 bases and J gave up 0 bases, with 37 bases separating them. Per germline, CDR1 GEAIGNYY and CDR2 EKD. The CDR3 spans 23 residues. CDR3 in amino acids: CACDALKGPPTILSGRYTDKLIF. CDR3 DNA: TGTGCCTGTGACGCCCTAAAGGGCCCTCCTACGATCCTCTCGGGACGGTACACCGATAAACTCATCTTT.

By frequency in the sample, this clone is medium-sized. CDR3 DNA sequence: TGTGCCTGTGACACAGTACTGGGGGACCTCGTGAGCACCGATAAACTCATCTTT. It is translated as CACDTVLGDLVSTDKLIF. J is TRDJ1 and V is TRDV2; 9 positions agree with TRDD3. Germline CDR1 reads GEAIGNYY; CDR2 reads EKD. The CDR3 runs 18 residues. The J segment lost 1 base and the V segment lost 1 base, leaving 12 bases of the junction unmatched.

The chain couples TRDV1 to TRDJ1, with 9 nucleotides matching TRDD3. Germline V gives CDR1 TSWWSYY, CDR2 QGS. The CDR3 loop spans 21 amino acids. V shed 2 bases, J shed 2 bases, and the junction held 21 bases outside the gene matches. The CDR3 DNA sequence: TGTGCTCTTGGGGAAGCCCTACGTGGGAACTGGGGGACCGGTAAGACCGATAAACTCATCTTT. Translated: CALGEALRGNWGTGKTDKLIF.

This clone has more than one count but fewer than ten. CDR3 region: CACDTALLGDTDKLIF. The CDR3 DNA reads as TGTGCCTGTGACACCGCCTTACTGGGGGACACCGATAAACTCATCTTT. This chain connects TRDV2 to TRDJ1; 8 bases are shared with TRDD3. The V segment lost 0 bases and the J segment 0 bases; nucleotides outside the gene matches: 5. The CDR3 covers 16 residues. Germline CDR1 and CDR2: GEAIGNYY and EKD.

The V gene is TRDV2, the J gene TRDJ3; 9 nucleotides line up with TRDD3. Germline assignment: CDR1 GEAIGNYY and CDR2 EKD. The CDR3 sequence is 17 residues long. V dropped 1 base and J dropped 0; count of bases not matched to a gene: 0. The CDR3 region has the DNA TGTGCCTGTGACACGGGGATACGCTCCTGGGACACCCGACAGATGTTTTTC. Amino acid sequence: CACDTGIRSWDTRQMFF.

The table lists this clone with a few counts. This rearrangement joins TRDV1 to TRDJ1; TRDD3 matches 9 bases. V shed 3 bases, J shed 5 bases, and the junction held 13 bases outside the gene matches. The V gene's germline CDR1 is TSWWSYY and CDR2 QGS. This CDR3 spans 17 amino acids. CDR3 coding DNA: TGTGCTCTTGGGGACCGTTCCTACTGGGGGAGCGCGGATAAACTCATCTTT. Protein: CALGDRSYWGSADKLIF.

The chain has TRDV1 and TRDJ1, with TRDD3 identical over 13 bases. Germline trimming cut 5 bases from V and 0 bases from J; bases unmatched to any gene: 33. The CDR3 loop spans 26 amino acids. Germline CDR1 TSWWSYY, CDR2 QGS. In DNA form, the CDR3 reads TGTGCTCTTGGGAACCCGGACTCACCCTTCAACCCCCCGGACGACTGGGGGATACGGTACACCGATAAACTCATCTTT. Protein sequence: CALGNPDSPFNPPDDWGIRYTDKLIF.

The sample holds a few counts of this clone. This chain uses TRDV1 with TRDJ1, with D tentatively TRDD3 (5 bases). Trimming removed 4 bases from V and 4 bases from J, with 22 bases in between. The CDR3 sequence is 17 residues long. Per the germline V gene, CDR1 is TSWWSYY and CDR2 is QGS. The CDR3 coding sequence is TGTGCTCTTGGGGGCAGGCGGGGAATTCGCAGCCTCGATAAACTCATCTTT. Translation: CALGGRRGIRSLDKLIF.

This clone was recorded a few times. J is TRDJ3 and V is TRDV2, with 10 positions matching TRDD3. Trimming cost V 0 bases and J 0 bases; bases outside gene matches: 1. The CDR3 runs 18 residues. From germline, CDR1 is GEAIGNYY and CDR2 EKD. CDR3 amino acids: CACDTGGIRSWDTRQMFF. The DNA for the CDR3 is TGTGCCTGTGACACCGGGGGGATACGCTCCTGGGACACCCGACAGATGTTTTTC.

The chain joins TRDV2 to TRDJ3; 9 bases fit TRDD3. V shed 2 bases, J shed 0 bases, and the junction held 10 bases outside the gene matches. Germline V CDR1 and CDR2: GEAIGNYY, EKD. The CDR3 spans 20 residues. The CDR3 DNA is TGTGCCTGTGACAGCATACTGGGGGAGACCAGCTCCTGGGACACCCGACAGATGTTTTTC. It translates to CACDSILGETSSWDTRQMFF.

The chain joins TRDV1 to TRDJ1; 8 bases map to TRDD3. The CDR3 length is 18 residues. V shed 5 bases and J 0 bases; nucleotides not matched to a gene: 14. From germline, CDR1 is TSWWSYY and CDR2 QGS. CDR3 amino acids: CALGLGPSTGGYTDKLIF. The CDR3 nucleotides read TGTGCTCTTGGGTTAGGCCCCTCTACTGGGGGGTACACCGATAAACTCATCTTT.

This clone was picked up a small number of times. The J gene is TRDJ3, the V gene TRDV2; TRDD3 aligns across 8 bases. This CDR3 is built from 18 residues. Germline assignment: CDR1 GEAIGNYY and CDR2 EKD. V shed 3 bases, J shed 0 bases, and the junction held 6 bases outside the gene matches. The CDR3 DNA is TGTGCCTGTGACCCAGCTGGGGGACGCTCCTGGGACACCCGACAGATGTTTTTC. It is translated as CACDPAGGRSWDTRQMFF.

For this clone: TCRdb records a much larger clone's protein for this DNA, with a difference at residue 13 that likely arises from a read error; the protein given is the translation of the DNA. The chain uses TRDV2 and TRDJ1; TRDD3 matches 7 bases. The CDR3 spans 15 residues. The V gene's germline CDR1 is GEAIGNYY and CDR2 EKD. The CDR3 nucleotides are TGTGCCTGTGACACCGTGGGATACTCCACCGATAAACCCATCTTT. Protein product: CACDTVGYSTDKPIF.

Regarding this clone: TCRdb's entry gives the protein of a much larger clone, which mismatches this DNA's translation at residue 17, likely from a read error; the protein reported here is translated from the DNA. The chain links TRDV2 to TRDJ1, with 9 bases matching TRDD3. CDR1 GEAIGNYY and CDR2 EKD come from the germline V gene. The CDR3 has 19 amino acids. This chain's CDR3 is CACDAFPTPGDTGTDKPIF. The CDR3 DNA sequence: TGTGCCTGTGACGCGTTTCCTACCCCGGGGGATACTGGCACCGATAAACCCATCTTT.

The genes are TRDV2 and TRDJ2; D call uncertain. The CDR3 is 17 amino acids. In germline, CDR1 is GEAIGNYY, CDR2 EKD. V gave up 1 base and J gave up 5 bases, with 19 bases separating them. The CDR3 region is CACDTPGAAPGTAQLFF. The CDR3 nucleotides read TGTGCCTGTGACACACCCGGGGCGGCGCCGGGAACAGCACAACTCTTCTTT.

The chain uses TRDV1 and TRDJ1; 7 positions agree with TRDD3. The CDR3 runs to 18 residues. The V gene end was trimmed by 6 bases and the J gene end by 1 base; junction bases not matched to a gene: 17. Germline V gene data show CDR1 as TSWWSYY and CDR2 as QGS. The CDR3: CALGSLLLRGICTDKLIF. In DNA, the CDR3 is TGTGCTCTTGGATCCCTACTTCTTAGGGGGATCTGCACCGATAAACTCATCTTT.

This clone has a handful of counts. Given a far larger clone just one base away, this is likely a sequencing read error. V is TRDV2 and J is TRDJ1, with TRDD3 matching over 13 bases. J lost 0 bases, V lost 3 bases, and 18 bases had no gene match. This CDR3 is built from 21 residues. CDR1 GEAIGNYY and CDR2 EKD come from the germline V gene. The CDR3 sequence is CACDSLLGDTRSGRHTDKLIF. The CDR3 region has the DNA TGTGCCTGTGACTCCTTACTGGGGGATACGCGATCGGGGCGTCACACCGATAAACTCATCTTT.

In this sample, this clone turned up a few times. This chain connects TRDV1 to TRDJ1; 8 nucleotides line up with TRDD3. The CDR3 sequence is 16 residues long. Looked up from germline, CDR1 is TSWWSYY and CDR2 is QGS. J gave up 0 bases and V 2 bases, and 5 bases lay outside the gene matches. In DNA form, the CDR3 reads TGTGCTCTTGGGGAAGGGTTTGGGGGATACACCGATAAACTCATCTTT. Amino acid sequence: CALGEGFGGYTDKLIF.

A remark on this clone: Different DNA sequences within this sample yield the same CDR3. This sequence joins TRDV2 and TRDJ1, with TRDD3 matching 11 bases. The length of the CDR3 is 15 residues. Trimming removed 0 bases from V and 5 bases from J; junction bases left unmatched: 4. Looked up from germline, CDR1 is GEAIGNYY and CDR2 is EKD. The CDR3 sequence: CACDTLGDTRDKLIF. DNA for the CDR3: TGTGCCTGTGACACCCTGGGGGATACCAGAGATAAACTCATCTTT.